These 29 T cell receptor beta chains originate from one sample sequenced in a study of beta chain features in type 1 diabetes (dated 2018 in TCRdb). Points the paper makes about the study in general: In all four CD4+ subsets, TCRB CDR3 length was moderately but significantly shorter in type 1 diabetes patients.

No antigen has been assigned to these receptors. Library construction relied on the immunoSEQ multiplex PCR assay. All of the isolated RNA was reverse transcribed with the High Capacity cDNA Reverse Transcription Kit, so expressed TCRB transcripts were sequenced. TCRdb holds this immuneACCESS table with in-frame rearrangements only. Some clones are missing; in checked studies, unresolved V genes explain under half, and the rest has no known cause. This sample is represented by about 150,000 clones; around a tenth of them were singletons. The ten largest clones capture more than 0.45% of the sample. Sequences were obtained from central memory CD4+ T cells from blood. These receptor sequences come from a man aged 30 to 39 with type 1 diabetes.

The chain joins TRBV11-2 to TRBJ2-1, with D possibly TRBD2 on 5 matching bases. Trimming shortened V by 5 bases and J by 0 bases, and 11 bases separated the two germline ends. Per germline, CDR1 SGHAT and CDR2 FQNNGV. CDR3 size: 15 residues. The CDR3 is CASSVRRSSYNEQFF. For the CDR3, the DNA is TGTGCCAGCAGCGTAAGGAGGAGCTCCTACAATGAGCAGTTCTTC.

This clone appeared a few times. Written as DNA, the CDR3 is TGTGCCAGCAGCCAAGTCCCCGGGGATACGCAGTATTTT. This encodes CASSQVPGDTQYF. The genes are TRBV4-2 and TRBJ2-3, with D unresolved. The CDR3 is 13 amino acids. V lost 1 base and J lost 6, with 8 bases in between. Germline V lookup: CDR1 LGHNA, CDR2 YNFKEQ.

The rearrangement joins TRBV7-9 to TRBJ2-7; D is ambiguous. Germline V gene lookup returns CDR1 SEHNR and CDR2 FQNEAQ (reference sequence). V was pared by 3 bases and J by 0 bases, with 9 bases between. CDR3 length: 14 amino acids. CDR3 sequence (DNA): TGTGCCAGCAGCTTCTCACAGAGCTCCTACGAGCAGTACTTC. It translates to CASSFSQSSYEQYF. The full variable domain, with the rest looked up from reference TRBV7-9 and TRBJ2-7, is DTGVSQNPRHKITKRGQNVTFRCDPISEHNRLYWYRQTLGQGPEFLTYFQNEAQLEKSRLLSDRFSAERPKGSFSTLEIQRTEQGDSAMYLCASSFSQSSYEQYFGPGTRLTVT.

The CDR3 coding sequence is TGTGCCATCAGTGGGGGTAGCGGTTACAATGAGCAGTTCTTC. It encodes CAISGGSGYNEQFF. The rearrangement uses TRBV10-3 and TRBJ2-1; D perhaps matches TRBD2 (6 bases). Trimming removed 4 bases from V and 4 bases from J, with 11 bases in between. There are 14 residues in the CDR3. The germline gives CDR1 ENHRY, CDR2 SYGVKD.

This clone has a handful of counts. Within the sample, other DNA sequences also encode this same CDR3. The chain combines TRBV19 with TRBJ1-5; 7 bases line up with TRBD1. This CDR3 region has 15 residues. Trimming at V came to 4 bases and at J to 4 bases, leaving 7 bases not matched to a gene. Germline CDR1 and CDR2: LNHDA and SQIVND (reference sequence). The CDR3 coding sequence is TGTGCCAGTAGTACCCGGGACAGAGATAATCAGCCCCAGCATTTT. Translation gives CASSTRDRDNQPQHF.

The V call is TRBV14, the J call TRBJ2-5; D call uncertain. The J call may be faulty, since TRBJ2-7 better matches the DNA end. This CDR3 is 14 amino acids long. CDR1 is SGHDN, CDR2 FVKESK, per germline. The CDR3 loop is CASSRNSDTYEQYF. The CDR3, as DNA: TGTGCCAGCAGCCGGAACAGTGATACCTACGAGCAGTACTTC.

The chain employs TRBV19 and TRBJ1-2; D ambiguous. The germline CDR1 and CDR2 sequences are LNHDA and SQIVND (reference sequence). The CDR3 is made up of 12 amino acids. V gave up 1 base and J gave up 3 bases, with 3 bases separating them. The CDR3 nucleotides read TGTGCCAGTAGTATAGTCGACTATGGCTACACCTTC. The encoded protein is CASSIVDYGYTF.

This sequence joins TRBV2 and TRBJ1-2; 7 bases match TRBD1. V trimming: 4 bases; J trimming: 4 bases; junction bases outside the gene matches: 0. The CDR3 is made up of 12 amino acids. Germline lookup yields CDR1 SNHLY and CDR2 FYNNEI. For the CDR3, the DNA is TGTGCCAGCAGTGGACAGGGCTATGGCTACACCTTC. Its protein product is CASSGQGYGYTF.

This clone was observed a few times. The chain carries TRBV6-5 and TRBJ2-7; the match to TRBD2 covers 7 bases. The CDR3 is 15 amino acids. The V and J ends lost 0 bases and 3 bases, in that order; junction bases with no gene match: 5. Germline CDR1 reads MNHEY; CDR2 reads SVGAGI. In nucleotides, the CDR3 is TGTGCCAGCAGTTACTCCCGCGGGAGTGACTACGAGCAGTACTTC. Protein sequence: CASSYSRGSDYEQYF.

In its sample, this clone was seen a few times. The chain has TRBV6-1 and TRBJ2-5, with TRBD1 matching 9 bases. Trimming cost V 0 bases and J 5 bases; bases outside gene matches: 4. Germline-derived CDR1 and CDR2 are MNHNS and SASEGT. This CDR3 comprises 15 residues. As DNA, the CDR3 is TGTGCCAGCAGTGAAGCCGGACAGGGGAGGGAGACCCAGTACTTC. It encodes CASSEAGQGRETQYF.

This clone showed up just a few times. This chain links TRBV4-2 with TRBJ2-7; a possible D gene is TRBD2 (6 bases). The germline V gene encodes CDR1 LGHNA and CDR2 YNFKEQ. This CDR3 is built from 15 residues. Trimming took off 4 bases at V and 5 bases at J, with 18 bases between the two ends. The DNA of the CDR3 is TGTGCCAGCAGCCGAGGGATAGCGGAGGGCCACGAGCAGTACTTC. Encoded protein: CASSRGIAEGHEQYF.

CDR3 DNA: TGTGCCAGCAGCTTACGTCGGGAGGGCCTAGAGACCCAGTACTTC. Amino acid sequence: CASSLRREGLETQYF. This chain uses TRBV7-9 with TRBJ2-5; 8 bases fit TRBD2. Germline V gene sequence: CDR1 SEHNR, CDR2 FQNEAQ (reference sequence). The ends lost 2 bases at V and 4 bases at J; junction bases unmatched: 6. The CDR3 spans 15 residues.

This clone was detected a few times. The V gene is TRBV5-4, the J gene TRBJ2-3, with D tentatively TRBD2 (6 bases). The CDR3 length is 16 residues. Germline assignment: CDR1 SGHNT and CDR2 YYREEE (reference sequence). Between the trimmed V and J ends, which lost 0 bases and 0 bases, there was a span of 11 bases. The CDR3 region has the DNA TGTGCCAGCAGCTTGGCTCTAGCGCGGAGCACAGATACGCAGTATTTT. Protein product: CASSLALARSTDTQYF.

The chain recombines TRBV5-1 with TRBJ1-1; tentative D call: TRBD1 (5 bases). Trimming removed 4 bases at V and 4 bases at J, with 20 bases between. Germline CDR1 and CDR2: SGHRS and YFSETQ. The CDR3 length is 16 residues. The CDR3 nucleotides read TGCGCCAGCAGCAGAGCAGGGTCCCGGCCTCGCACTGAAGCTTTCTTT. Its protein is CASSRAGSRPRTEAFF.

In its sample, this clone was seen a few times. The V call is TRBV2, the J call TRBJ2-7, with 10 bases that match TRBD1. This CDR3 comprises 12 residues. V gave up 7 bases and J gave up 7 bases; unmatched junction bases: 4. Looked up from germline, CDR1 is SNHLY and CDR2 is FYNNEI. CDR3 coding DNA: TGTGCCAGCAAAGACAGGGGGCATGAGCAGTACTTC. This sequence encodes CASKDRGHEQYF. The whole variable domain, filled in from reference TRBV2 and TRBJ2-7, reads EPEVTQTPSHQVTQMGQEVILRCVPISNHLYFYWYRQILGQKVEFLVSFYNNEISEKSEIFDDQFSVERPDGSNFTLKIRSTKLEDSAMYFCASKDRGHEQYFGPGTRLTVT.

This chain connects TRBV5-1 to TRBJ2-2; 9 positions agree with TRBD2. The CDR3 consists of 15 residues. Germline-derived CDR1 and CDR2 are SGHRS and YFSETQ. V was clipped by 7 bases and J by 0 bases; unmatched bases: 4. DNA for the CDR3: TGCGCCAGCGGGGGGACTAGCACGAACACCGGGGAGCTGTTTTTT. Residues: CASGGTSTNTGELFF.

The chain is built from TRBV7-9 and TRBJ1-3; no clear D. This CDR3 contains 13 residues. Germline V gene lookup returns CDR1 SEHNR and CDR2 FQNEAQ (reference sequence). Trimming stripped 6 bases from V and 2 bases from J, with 8 bases between. The CDR3 loop reads CASRGDAGNTIYF. The CDR3 bases are TGTGCCAGCAGGGGCGACGCTGGAAACACCATATATTTT.

J is TRBJ2-1 and V is TRBV5-8; TRBD1 agrees at 7 bases. From germline, CDR1 is SGHTS and CDR2 YDEGEE. Trimming took 0 bases from V and 7 from J; bases not matched to a gene: 1. The CDR3 has 13 amino acids. The CDR3 spells CASSLDRGNEQFF. CDR3 nucleotides: TGTGCCAGCAGCTTGGACAGGGGTAATGAGCAGTTCTTC.

This clone was found a few times. CDR3 loop: CSVEDGTVNTDTQYF. The CDR3 DNA follows: TGCAGCGTTGAAGACGGGACAGTTAACACAGATACGCAGTATTTT. The rearrangement uses TRBV29-1 and TRBJ2-3, with 7 bases that match TRBD1. The germline gives CDR1 SQVTM, CDR2 ANQGSEA. V lost 0 bases, J lost 2 bases, and 5 bases stayed unmatched. This CDR3 contains 15 residues.

This clone was seen only a few times. J is TRBJ1-3 and V is TRBV30; D is unclear. There are 14 residues in the CDR3. V lost 5 bases, J lost 0 bases, and 11 bases lay in between. CDR1 is GTSNPN and CDR2 is SVGIG in the germline V gene (reference sequence). CDR3 DNA sequence: TGTGCCTGGGCCCAACAGAACTCTGGAAACACCATATATTTT. Amino acids: CAWAQQNSGNTIYF.

The chain couples TRBV4-1 to TRBJ2-2, with 9 bases lining up with TRBD2. The CDR3 length is 17 residues. Germline V gene lookup returns CDR1 MGHRA and CDR2 YSYEKL. Trimming at V came to 0 bases and at J to 4 bases, leaving 6 bases not matched to a gene. The DNA for the CDR3 is TGCGCCAGCAGCCAAGATATAGCGGGAGCGGGCACCGGGGAGCTGTTTTTT. As protein: CASSQDIAGAGTGELFF.

V is TRBV5-4 and J is TRBJ2-1; D is possibly TRBD2 (5 bases). Germline CDR1 SGHNT, CDR2 YYREEE (reference sequence). Trimming shortened V by 2 bases and J by 5 bases, and 11 bases separated the two germline ends. The CDR3 contains 14 residues. The CDR3 coding sequence is TGTGCCAGCAGCTTATTAGCGAACGACAATGAGCAGTTCTTC. Translation: CASSLLANDNEQFF.

This clone was recorded a few times. The V and J genes are TRBV7-2 and TRBJ2-5; 8 nucleotides line up with TRBD2. The CDR3 loop spans 14 amino acids. Germline CDR1 SGHTA, CDR2 FQGNSA. The V and J ends lost 6 bases and 3 bases, in that order; junction bases with no gene match: 6. The CDR3 here is CASRRGRWEETQYF. CDR3 nucleotide sequence: TGTGCCAGCAGGCGCGGGAGGTGGGAAGAGACCCAGTACTTC.

This chain links TRBV15 with TRBJ2-2, with 9 bases lining up with TRBD1. J lost 5 bases, V lost 3 bases, and 10 bases had no gene match. This CDR3 region has 17 residues. Germline V gene data show CDR1 as LNHNV and CDR2 as YYDKDF (reference sequence). The CDR3 sequence is CATSRGPPDRGTGELFF. Written as DNA, the CDR3 is TGTGCCACCAGCAGGGGCCCGCCGGACAGGGGAACCGGGGAGCTGTTTTTT. Full variable domain (rest looked up from reference TRBV15 and TRBJ2-2): DAMVIQNPRYQVTQFGKPVTLSCSQTLNHNVMYWYQQKSSQAPKLLFHYYDKDFNNEADTPDNFQSRRPNTSFCFLDIRSPGLGDTAMYLCATSRGPPDRGTGELFFGEGSRLTVL.

This clone was detected a few times. The V call is TRBV6-5, the J call TRBJ2-7; D unclear. The CDR3 has 13 residues. V was cut by 6 bases and J by 4 bases, with 13 bases left in between. Per germline, CDR1 MNHEY and CDR2 SVGAGI. CDR3: CASRRIDKYEQYF. In nucleotides, the CDR3 is TGTGCCAGCAGACGTATCGACAAATACGAGCAGTACTTC.

This clone was found a few times. This chain connects TRBV7-3 to TRBJ2-3; TRBD2 matches at 11 bases. Looked up from germline, CDR1 is SGHTA and CDR2 is FQGTGA. The CDR3 runs 16 residues. V shed 7 bases and J 2 bases; nucleotides not matched to a gene: 8. CDR3 sequence reads: CASTDIAGGNTDTQYF. The CDR3 DNA reads TGTGCCAGCACCGACATAGCGGGAGGGAACACAGATACGCAGTATTTT. Based on the CDR3 plus reference TRBV7-3 and TRBJ2-3, the full variable domain is GAGVSQTPSNKVTEKGKYVELRCDPISGHTALYWYRQSLGQGPEFLIYFQGTGAADDSGLPNDRFFAVRPEGSVSTLKIQRTERGDSAVYLCASTDIAGGNTDTQYFGPGTRLTVL.

The chain has TRBV28 and TRBJ2-7; D is ambiguous. This CDR3 contains 13 residues. Germline CDR1 MDHEN, CDR2 SYDVKM. The V end lost 5 bases, the J end lost 2 bases, and 10 bases lay between the germline ends. In DNA form, the CDR3 reads TGTGCCAGCAGTCAAACACCAGCCTACGAGCAGTACTTC. Residues: CASSQTPAYEQYF.

V usage is TRBV7-9 and J usage is TRBJ2-1; TRBD2 matches 14 bases. The CDR3 has 15 amino acids. Germline V gene lookup returns CDR1 SEHNR and CDR2 FQNEAQ (reference sequence). V lost 6 bases, J lost 8 bases, and 6 bases stayed unmatched. The CDR3 protein is CASSSGLAGDYEQFF. The CDR3 region has the DNA TGTGCCAGCAGTTCGGGACTAGCGGGAGATTATGAGCAGTTCTTC.

The chain is built from TRBV11-2 and TRBJ2-1; 10 bases are a match to TRBD2. The length of the CDR3 is 15 residues. Germline CDR1 reads SGHAT; CDR2 reads FQNNGV. Losses at the gene ends were 0 bases for V and 7 bases for J; bases not matched to a gene: 3. The CDR3 DNA reads as TGTGCCAGCAGCTTAGAAGCGGGAGGGCGGAATGAGCAGTTCTTC. Its translation: CASSLEAGGRNEQFF.